These T cell receptor beta chains were read from a single sample in a study of shared clonotypes between healthy human individuals. This table comes from immunoSEQ multiplex PCR, and its TCRdb copy is limited to in-frame clones, with some not included. The data hold about 750,000 clones, with 85% to 95% observed a single time. The sample taken for sequencing was naive CD8+ T cells sorted from blood. Source of these receptors: a man under 40 in good health. CDR3s include the opening cysteine and the closing phenylalanine or tryptophan. D genes are given only for firm matches. The listing skips clone size in some rows; elsewhere it reads once, few, many or a size class.

J: TRBJ1-5
size: NA
D: NA
V: TRBV27
CDR3: CASSVGGSNQPQHF
DNA: TGTGCCAGCAGTGTCGGTGGTAGCAATCAGCCCCAGCATTTT

J: TRBJ2-7
size: NA
D: NA
V: TRBV11-3
CDR3: CASSTQAPGGLF
DNA: TGTGCCAGCAGCACCCAAGCCCCTGGGGGCCTCTTC

J: TRBJ1-2
size: NA
D: NA
V: TRBV7-2
CDR3: CASSLGDTGYTF
DNA: TGTGCCAGCAGCTTAGGAGACACAGGCTACACCTTC

J: TRBJ2-7
size: NA
D: NA
V: TRBV7-9
CDR3: CASSLGTTYEQYF
DNA: TGTGCCAGCAGCTTAGGGACAACCTACGAGCAGTACTTC

J: TRBJ1-4
size: NA
D: NA
V: TRBV15
CDR3: CATSRSGTANEKLFF
DNA: TGTGCCACCAGCAGATCCGGGACGGCTAATGAAAAACTGTTTTTT

J: TRBJ1-2
size: NA
D: TRBD1
V: TRBV7-9
CDR3: CASSSPGQGDYGYTF
DNA: TGTGCCAGCAGCTCTCCGGGACAGGGTGACTATGGCTACACCTTC

J: TRBJ2-3
size: NA
D: NA
V: TRBV5-6
CDR3: CASSPATDTQYF
DNA: TGTGCCAGCAGCCCGGCCACAGATACGCAGTATTTT

J: TRBJ2-1
size: NA
D: NA
V: TRBV9
CDR3: CASQASYNEQFF
DNA: TGTGCCTCCCAGGCTTCTTACAATGAGCAGTTCTTC

J: TRBJ2-7
size: NA
D: NA
V: TRBV2
CDR3: CASSGDPYEQYF
DNA: TGTGCCAGCAGTGGGGACCCCTACGAGCAGTACTTC

J: TRBJ1-3
size: NA
D: NA
V: TRBV29-1
CDR3: CSALGTPGSAGNTIYF
DNA: TGCAGCGCCCTTGGGACCCCTGGAAGCGCGGGAAACACCATATATTTT

J: TRBJ2-1
size: few
D: TRBD2
V: TRBV7-8
CDR3: CASRVLAGGNEQFF
DNA: TGTGCCAGCAGAGTACTAGCGGGGGGCAATGAGCAGTTCTTC

J: TRBJ2-5
size: NA
D: TRBD2
V: TRBV28
CDR3: CASSSYRGPSGPETQYF
DNA: TGTGCCAGCAGTTCCTATCGAGGGCCTAGCGGGCCAGAGACCCAGTACTTC

J: TRBJ2-6
size: NA
D: NA
V: TRBV5-4
CDR3: CASSLSGVGANVLTF
DNA: TGTGCCAGCAGCTTGAGTGGGGTTGGGGCCAACGTCCTGACTTTC

J: TRBJ2-3
size: once
D: TRBD2
V: TRBV11-2
CDR3: CASSLLAGNTDTQYF
DNA: TGTGCCAGCAGCTTACTAGCGGGGAACACAGATACGCAGTATTTT

J: TRBJ1-5
size: NA
D: TRBD1
V: TRBV28
CDR3: CASSPQGGGLNQPQHF
DNA: TGTGCCAGCAGTCCCCAGGGAGGGGGCCTCAATCAGCCCCAGCATTTT

J: TRBJ2-7
size: NA
D: NA
V: TRBV2
CDR3: CASRDPLEQYF
DNA: TGTGCCAGCCGGGACCCCCTCGAGCAGTACTTC

J: TRBJ2-7
size: few
D: TRBD2
V: TRBV6-6
CDR3: CASSSLAGLPYEQYF
DNA: TGTGCCAGCAGTTCCTTAGCGGGACTACCCTACGAGCAGTACTTC

J: TRBJ2-2
size: NA
D: NA
V: TRBV29-1
CDR3: CSVVMGRTNTGELFF
DNA: TGCAGCGTGGTAATGGGCCGGACGAACACCGGGGAGCTGTTTTTT

J: TRBJ2-7
size: NA
D: NA
V: TRBV27
CDR3: CASRQDSTYEQYF
DNA: TGTGCCAGCAGGCAAGACAGCACCTACGAGCAGTACTTC

J: TRBJ2-7
size: NA
D: TRBD2
V: TRBV7-8
CDR3: CASSLVRSSGGEQYF
DNA: TGTGCCAGCAGCTTAGTACGGTCCTCGGGGGGCGAGCAGTACTTC

J: TRBJ2-7
size: NA
D: NA
V: TRBV6-5
CDR3: CASSQGLEYYEQYF
DNA: TGTGCCAGCAGCCAAGGACTGGAATACTACGAGCAGTACTTC

J: TRBJ2-1
size: NA
D: TRBD2
V: TRBV27
CDR3: CASSFSLAGAPWNEQFF
DNA: TGTGCCAGCAGTTTCTCGTTAGCGGGAGCCCCTTGGAATGAGCAGTTCTTC

J: TRBJ2-2
size: NA
D: NA
V: TRBV28
CDR3: CASSLGPTLPHTGELFF
DNA: TGTGCCAGCAGTCTAGGACCCACACTCCCCCACACCGGGGAGCTGTTTTTT

J: TRBJ2-7
size: NA
D: NA
V: TRBV28
CDR3: CASGYGGSNEQYF
DNA: TGTGCCAGCGGGTACGGGGGAAGTAACGAGCAGTACTTC

J: TRBJ2-1
size: NA
D: TRBD2
V: TRBV29-1
CDR3: CSVVIAGLARNEQFF
DNA: TGCAGCGTTGTAATCGCGGGACTAGCACGAAATGAGCAGTTCTTC

J: TRBJ2-7
size: NA
D: NA
V: TRBV18
CDR3: CASSPPVGYEQYF
DNA: TGTGCCAGCTCACCACCAGTTGGCTACGAGCAGTACTTC

J: TRBJ2-7
size: NA
D: NA
V: TRBV4-1
CDR3: CASSQDRSSYEQYF
DNA: TGCGCCAGCAGCCAAGATCGGTCCTCCTACGAGCAGTACTTC